A selection of T cell receptor beta chains follows, all from one sample in a study of CD8+CD57+ T cells in acquired aplastic anemia. TCRdb itself ran the reads through MiXCR, one entry per CDR3 protein. Among under 350,000 distinct CDR3 sequences listed, 56% were seen once. The sample taken for sequencing was sorted CD4+, CD8+, or CD8+CD57+ T cells (not recorded which) from PBMCs. These receptors came from a human donor with aplastic anemia. CDR3s include the opening cysteine and the closing phenylalanine or tryptophan. D genes are given only for firm matches. Rows give clone size only sometimes, using once, few, many, or a class for an expanded clone.

D | size | J | V | CDR3 | DNA
. | . | TRBJ2-5 | TRBV7-9 | CASSLNRGGEAQYF | TGTGCCAGCAGCTTAAACAGGGGTGGGGAGGCCCAGTACTTC
TRBD1 | many | TRBJ2-7 | TRBV19 | CASSIRDRRYEQYF | TGTGCCAGTAGTATCCGGGACAGACGCTACGAGCAGTACTTC
TRBD2 | few | TRBJ2-1 | TRBV20-1 | CSARGESSGYYNEQFF | TGCAGTGCTAGAGGAGAGTCTAGCGGATACTACAATGAGCAGTTCTTC
TRBD1 | . | TRBJ2-1 | TRBV7-6 | CASSRGPGNEQFF | TGTGCCAGCAGTAGGGGGCCGGGAAATGAGCAGTTCTTC
. | few | TRBJ2-7 | TRBV7-3 | CASSYAGPSYEQYF | TGTGCCAGCAGTTACGCGGGGCCCTCCTACGAGCAGTACTTC
. | . | TRBJ1-6 | TRBV7-9 | CASSFGQESSPLHF | TGTGCCAGCAGCTTTGGTCAGGAAAGTTCACCCCTCCACTTT
. | . | TRBJ2-1 | TRBV20-1 | CSASPAPPYNEQFF | TGCAGTGCTAGCCCAGCGCCTCCTTACAATGAGCAGTTCTTC
. | . | TRBJ1-1 | TRBV2 | CASSNSRVNTEAFF | TGTGCCAGCAGCAACAGCAGGGTGAACACTGAAGCTTTCTTT
. | many | TRBJ2-5 | TRBV4-1 | CASSEDIGRTQYF | TGCGCCAGCAGCGAAGATATCGGCCGGACCCAGTACTTC
. | many | TRBJ1-3 | TRBV10-3 | CATQNSGNTIYF | TGTGCCACCCAGAACTCTGGAAACACCATATATTTT
. | . | TRBJ1-1 | TRBV29-1 | CSVGTLAGQDQAFF | TGCAGCGTTGGTACCCTCGCGGGTCAGGATCAAGCTTTCTTT
. | . | TRBJ2-2 | TRBV27 | CASSLLWGRAGELFF | TGTGCCAGCAGTTTATTGTGGGGGCGCGCCGGGGAGCTGTTTTTT
TRBD1 | many | TRBJ2-7 | TRBV6-1 | CASRVGTGVDEQYF | TGTGCCAGCAGGGTTGGGACAGGGGTAGACGAGCAGTACTTC